Listed here are 27 T cell receptor beta chains from one sample, sequenced in a study of technical replicates of blood from a handful of donors. TCRdb keeps only in-frame clones here, not all; method: immunoSEQ multiplex PCR. The sample contains 60,000 to 80,000 clones, approximately 90% of which appear only once. The material sequenced was PBMCs. These receptors were taken from a human donor in good health. Some clones in this sample may be carry-over from other donors' samples.

This rearrangement joins TRBV5-4 to TRBJ2-7; 7 nucleotides agree with TRBD1. The CDR3 is made up of 13 amino acids. V was pared by 4 bases and J by 5 bases, with 6 bases of the junction left unmatched. Germline V gene sequence: CDR1 SGHNT, CDR2 YYREEE (reference sequence). CDR3 nucleotide sequence: TGTGCCAGCAGCCCTGGACAGGTCCACGAGCAGTACTTC. Translated, it gives CASSPGQVHEQYF.

V is TRBV4-3 and J is TRBJ1-3; D ambiguous. Trimming cost V 1 base and J 0 bases, with 13 bases left between them. The CDR3 totals 17 residues. Germline values: CDR1 LGHNA, CDR2 YSLEER. The CDR3 nucleotides read TGCGCCAGCAGCCAAGGTAGAGGGTTGAGCTCTGGAAACACCATATATTTT. It codes for CASSQGRGLSSGNTIYF.

V is TRBV9 and J is TRBJ1-1, with unresolved D. Germline lookup yields CDR1 SGDLS and CDR2 YYNGEE. V lost 0 bases to trimming and J lost 4 bases, with 7 bases between them. This CDR3 has 13 amino acids. CDR3 sequence (DNA): TGTGCCAGCAGCGTAGGGGCCACCACTGAAGCTTTCTTT. As protein: CASSVGATTEAFF.

The chain is built from TRBV23-1 and TRBJ1-6; TRBD1 matches 7 bases. TRBV23-1 is an open reading frame, and its role is uncertain. V dropped 6 bases and J dropped 16; count of bases not matched to a gene: 6. The CDR3 loop spans 11 amino acids. CDR3 DNA sequence: TGCGCCAGCAGGCCCGGGACAGAGCTCCACTTT. Translation gives CASRPGTELHF.

The rearrangement joins TRBV7-3 to TRBJ2-4; no clear D. This CDR3 has 13 residues. V was pared by 0 bases and J by 7 bases, with 7 bases between. Germline CDR1 SGHTA, CDR2 FQGTGA. In DNA form, the CDR3 reads TGTGCCAGCAGCTTAACGTCCGGGAACATTCAGTACTTC. Its translation is CASSLTSGNIQYF.

The rearrangement uses TRBV6-5 and TRBJ1-5, with D tentatively TRBD1 (6 bases). Germline V gene lookup returns CDR1 MNHEY and CDR2 SVGAGI. This CDR3 is 14 amino acids long. With 6 bases removed from V and 3 bases from J, the gap between germline ends came to 12 bases. The DNA for the CDR3 is TGTGCCAGCAGCCTGACAGGCCCCAATCAGCCCCAGCATTTT. It yields the protein CASSLTGPNQPQHF.

The chain combines TRBV6-5 with TRBJ2-3, with 8 nucleotides matching TRBD1. The CDR3 runs to 13 residues. V trimming: 8 bases; J trimming: 2 bases; junction bases outside the gene matches: 3. The V gene's germline CDR1 is MNHEY and CDR2 SVGAGI. CDR3 in DNA: TGTGCCAGCCGGGACAGGTTCACAGATACGCAGTATTTT. As protein: CASRDRFTDTQYF.

CDR3 sequence (DNA): TGTGCCAGCACCATGAATCAGCCCCAGCATTTT. Its translation: CASTMNQPQHF. The V call is TRBV5-6, the J call TRBJ1-5, with D uncertain. The CDR3 covers 11 residues. The V end was cut by 6 bases, the J end by 4 bases, with 5 bases between. In germline, CDR1 is SGHDT, CDR2 YYEEEE.

The chain couples TRBV6-4 to TRBJ2-1; 9 bases are a match to TRBD2. There are 15 residues in the CDR3. Germline CDR1 MRHNA, CDR2 SNTAGT. V dropped 2 bases and J dropped 10; count of bases not matched to a gene: 9. The chain's CDR3 is CASSDPTSGQGEQFF. The CDR3 nucleotides read TGTGCCAGCAGTGACCCGACTAGCGGACAAGGCGAGCAGTTCTTC.

This clone appeared a single time. The chain carries TRBV2 and TRBJ2-7, with D tentatively TRBD1 (5 bases). V lost 1 base, J lost 8 bases, and 9 bases lay in between. CDR1 and CDR2 from the germline V gene are SNHLY and FYNNEI. This CDR3 contains 12 residues. The CDR3 DNA reads TGTGCCAGCAGTGAAGGCTGGGGCAAGCAGTACTTC. Its translation: CASSEGWGKQYF.

The chain employs TRBV12-2 and TRBJ2-1; TRBD2, as called in the table, went unchecked against the DNA. TRBV12-2 is a known pseudogene. The CDR3 runs to 21 residues. The CDR3 nucleotides read TGTGCAAGTCGCTCCCAAGGCGCGGGTAGCGGGGGCCCCTCCTCCTACAATGAGCAGTTCTTC. It is translated as CASRSQGAGSGGPSSYNEQFF.

The V gene is TRBV5-4, the J gene TRBJ2-1; 11 nucleotides match TRBD2. The CDR3 length is 15 residues. Trimming removed 2 bases from V and 10 bases from J; junction bases left unmatched: 8. Germline values: CDR1 SGHNT, CDR2 YYREEE (reference sequence). The chain's CDR3 is CASSFLLAGVGEQFF. The CDR3, as DNA: TGTGCCAGCAGCTTTCTACTAGCGGGAGTTGGGGAGCAGTTCTTC.

The rearrangement uses TRBV9 and TRBJ2-7; 14 bases match TRBD2. The germline V gene encodes CDR1 SGDLS and CDR2 YYNGEE. CDR3 length: 18 residues. The V segment lost 4 bases and the J segment 5 bases; nucleotides outside the gene matches: 14. This CDR3 reads CASSPGTSGSPGLNEQYF. CDR3 nucleotides: TGTGCCAGCAGCCCCGGGACTAGCGGGAGTCCCGGGCTTAACGAGCAGTACTTC.

V is TRBV5-4 and J is TRBJ2-7, with 9 bases fitting TRBD2. V lost 4 bases, J lost 2 bases, and 7 bases stayed unmatched. The CDR3 loop spans 15 amino acids. Germline CDR1 is SGHNT and CDR2 is YYREEE (reference sequence). CDR3 protein: CASSPAGGITYEQYF. CDR3 bases: TGTGCCAGCAGCCCAGCGGGAGGTATCACCTACGAGCAGTACTTC.

This clone was seen only a few times. The chain couples TRBV2 to TRBJ1-5; TRBD1 might be the D (5 bases). V was cut by 3 bases and J by 6 bases, with 12 bases left in between. This CDR3 is 14 amino acids long. Germline-derived CDR1 and CDR2 are SNHLY and FYNNEI. CDR3 DNA sequence: TGTGCCAGCAGTGACCTTTCGGGGGTTCAGCCCCAGCATTTT. Protein product: CASSDLSGVQPQHF. The variable domain in full, with the rest retrieved from reference TRBV2 and TRBJ1-5, is EPEVTQTPSHQVTQMGQEVILRCVPISNHLYFYWYRQILGQKVEFLVSFYNNEISEKSEIFDDQFSVERPDGSNFTLKIRSTKLEDSAMYFCASSDLSGVQPQHFGDGTRLSIL.

CDR3 sequence reads: CASSGQGNTIYF. The CDR3 DNA sequence: TGTGCCAGCAGCGGACAGGGAAACACCATATATTTT. The rearrangement joins TRBV9 to TRBJ1-3, with D possibly matching TRBD1 (5 bases). This CDR3 spans 12 amino acids. Per the germline V gene, CDR1 is SGDLS and CDR2 is YYNGEE. The V end lost 3 bases, the J end lost 4 bases, and 5 bases lay between the germline ends.

V gene TRBV4-2 combines with J gene TRBJ2-3; TRBD2 is a possible D gene (6 bases). The length of the CDR3 is 14 residues. Germline CDR1 reads LGHNA; CDR2 reads YNFKEQ. V lost 4 bases, J lost 0 bases, and 8 bases lay in between. Here the CDR3 DNA reads TGTGCCAGCAGCCGTAGCGGAAGCACAGATACGCAGTATTTT. Its protein is CASSRSGSTDTQYF.

The chain combines TRBV5-1 with TRBJ1-2, with D possibly TRBD1 on 5 matching bases. The ends were cut back, 0 bases at V and 4 bases at J, with 16 bases in the middle. This CDR3 is 16 amino acids long. Germline V gene lookup returns CDR1 SGHRS and CDR2 YFSETQ. CDR3: CASSLAAYTGPYGYTF. The CDR3 bases are TGCGCCAGCAGCTTGGCTGCGTACACAGGACCCTATGGCTACACCTTC.

The rearrangement links TRBV4-2 to TRBJ1-1; D possibly corresponds to TRBD1 (6 bases). The germline V and J ends were trimmed by 2 bases and 3 bases, with 10 bases remaining between them. Germline CDR1 and CDR2: LGHNA and YNFKEQ. CDR3 length: 14 amino acids. The CDR3 region has the DNA TGTGCCAGCAGCCAATTCAGGGGAGACACTGAAGCTTTCTTT. Protein sequence: CASSQFRGDTEAFF.

This chain links TRBV6-1 with TRBJ1-1; 12 bases agree with TRBD1. Germline V gives CDR1 MNHNS, CDR2 SASEGT. The CDR3 spans 15 residues. V was pared by 3 bases and J by 8 bases, with 7 bases of the junction left unmatched. The CDR3 DNA sequence: TGTGCCAGCAGTGAGCCCGGGACAGGGGGCTTGGAAGCTTTCTTT. Residues: CASSEPGTGGLEAFF.

The chain uses TRBV6-6 and TRBJ1-1, with D possibly being TRBD1 (5 bases). The CDR3 runs 12 residues. CDR1 MNHNY and CDR2 SVGAGI come from the germline V gene (reference sequence). The ends were cut back, 6 bases at V and 4 bases at J, with 9 bases in the middle. CDR3 in DNA: TGTGCCAGCAGCCGGGGGACCACTGAAGCTTTCTTT. Protein product: CASSRGTTEAFF.

This chain uses TRBV7-9 with TRBJ2-1, with TRBD1 matching over 8 bases. The junction had 7 bases not matched to a gene; V was cut back by 7 bases and J by 5 bases. Germline V gene data show CDR1 as SEHNR and CDR2 as FQNEAQ (reference sequence). This CDR3 comprises 14 residues. The CDR3 coding sequence is TGTGCCAGCACCTGGACAGGGTTTGACAATGAGCAGTTCTTC. This sequence encodes CASTWTGFDNEQFF. Combining the CDR3 with reference TRBV7-9 and TRBJ2-1 gives the whole variable domain DTGVSQNPRHKITKRGQNVTFRCDPISEHNRLYWYRQTLGQGPEFLTYFQNEAQLEKSRLLSDRFSAERPKGSFSTLEIQRTEQGDSAMYLCASTWTGFDNEQFFGPGTRLTVL.

This sequence joins TRBV5-6 and TRBJ2-7; tentative D call: TRBD1 (5 bases). The CDR3 totals 12 residues. Germline loops: CDR1 SGHDT, CDR2 YYEEEE. Trimming pared 0 bases from V and 12 bases from J, leaving 13 bases between. In DNA, the CDR3 is TGTGCCAGCAGCTTGGCCCAGGGTGGTGGGTACTTC. It codes for CASSLAQGGGYF.

The chain combines TRBV2 with TRBJ2-1; D might be TRBD1 (5 bases). Germline V lookup: CDR1 SNHLY, CDR2 FYNNEI. V lost 3 bases and J 2 bases, leaving 11 bases between the germline ends. The CDR3 has 15 amino acids. The CDR3 reads CASSDLGPAYNEQFF. CDR3 sequence (DNA): TGTGCCAGCAGTGATTTGGGGCCTGCCTACAATGAGCAGTTCTTC.

The chain links TRBV6-1 to TRBJ1-2; D ambiguous. Deletions cut 3 bases from V and 4 bases from J, with 15 bases between. The CDR3 has 15 amino acids. In germline, CDR1 is MNHNS, CDR2 SASEGT. CDR3 nucleotides: TGTGCCAGCAGTGAGGGTACGGGAACTAGCTATGGCTACACCTTC. It codes for CASSEGTGTSYGYTF.

The chain has TRBV11-2 and TRBJ2-7, with D unclear. Deletions cut 2 bases from V and 7 bases from J, with 12 bases between. From germline, CDR1 is SGHAT and CDR2 FQNNGV. CDR3 length: 13 amino acids. CDR3 in DNA: TGTGCCAGCAGCTTATTGAGAAACTATGAGCAGTACTTC. Translating it yields CASSLLRNYEQYF.

The chain links TRBV15 to TRBJ2-3, with 12 bases that match TRBD2. Germline-derived CDR1 and CDR2 are LNHNV and YYDKDF (reference sequence). The CDR3 consists of 17 residues. The trim removed 5 bases at V and 3 bases at J, leaving 9 bases unmatched. This CDR3 is CATSDLAGGPWTDTQYF. CDR3 in DNA: TGTGCCACCAGCGATCTAGCGGGAGGGCCATGGACAGATACGCAGTATTTT.